This entry is about one T cell receptor beta chain. Its antigen has not been determined. Base qualities were left out, and no much larger clone turns up one base away. This sample was included in a study of blood T cell repertoires in COVID-19 (dated by TCRdb to the early 2020s). With respect to the entire study: The collaborator samples originated in the United States, Italy and Spain and spanned the acute and convalescent phases of COVID-19. The prospective study material was composed of cDNA or gDNA derived from T cells, B-cell-depleted T cells, or PBMCs. Subjects who had been exposed to COVID-19, were actively infected with it, or had recovered from it provided the deeply sampled blood TCRbeta repertoires that made up the dataset. A freely available public database, intended as a resource for researchers studying the immune response to SARS-CoV-2, is where the repertoires were released. The samples were drawn from the first 160 participants of the ongoing ImmuneRACE study and from more than 1,000 subjects provided by 6 global collaborators. A de-identified subject ID, COVID-19 status, age in years and sex were almost always included in the sample metadata. Where available, HLA class I and class II types were obtained from metadata supplied by the sample provider rather than from assay-based typing.

What the study reported, not specific to this receptor: Clinical and demographic metadata were provided uncurated, with the amount varying by source and participant.

The immunoSEQ Assay, a bias-controlled multiplex PCR, was used to amplify TCRbeta CDR3 regions from genomic DNA. The authors processed their data as follows. Nucleated cell counts per sample were estimated from amplification of reference gene primers within the assay. To quantify the absolute abundance of each unique TCRbeta CDR3 rearrangement, sequence reads were collapsed and filtered. Productive Simpson clonality was computed per sample as the square root of Simpson's diversity index over productive rearrangements. TCRdb provides this immuneACCESS table in a form limited to in-frame rearrangements. Some clones are lacking; in checked studies, under half of them reflect an unresolved V gene, and why the rest are absent is not known. V, J and clone size were drawn from that table, and D and trimming were deduced from the DNA. This sample gives around 450,000 clones in total; more than 85% of them show up just once. 4.3% of the sample rests with the top ten.

Each collaborating institution followed its own protocols to collect whole blood in K2EDTA tubes. For TCRbeta analysis, collaborators shipped samples as frozen whole blood, isolated PBMCs, or DNA extracted from either of those sample types. Sequenced: peripheral blood. This receptor was obtained from a woman between 25 and 40 years old with acute or convalescent COVID-19.

The CDR3 sequence is CSGLKETQYF. The bases read TGCAGTGGACTCAAAGAGACCCAGTACTTC. This chain is built from TRBV20-1 and TRBJ2-5, with no confidently assigned D gene. Looking up the germline V gene (reference sequence) yields CDR1 DFQATT and CDR2 SNEGSKA. Between the V and J ends, shortened by 7 bases and 3 bases respectively, the junction contains 6 bases. The CDR3 runs 10 amino acids, cysteine and phenylalanine included. Only the CDR3 part of the read is kept: 30 bases, read in frame from the first base.